The 30 T cell receptor beta chains in this list originate from one sample, sequenced in a study of blood T cell repertoires in COVID-19. Repertoires were generated with immunoSEQ multiplex PCR, while TCRdb's copy carries only in-frame clones and drops some. The sample includes over 25,000 clones, 84% of them seen just once. The sequencing input was peripheral blood. These receptors originate from a woman of 80 years or more with acute or convalescent COVID-19.

The chain carries TRBV19 and TRBJ2-3, with 7 nucleotides matching TRBD1. The germline V gene encodes CDR1 LNHDA and CDR2 SQIVND (reference sequence). The CDR3 spans 15 residues. V shed 5 bases, J shed 2 bases, and the junction held 7 bases outside the gene matches. Here the CDR3 reads CASSLRQGLTDTQYF. As DNA, the CDR3 is TGTGCCAGTAGTCTTCGACAGGGTCTCACAGATACGCAGTATTTT.

This clone is a singleton in its sample. The chain couples TRBV13 to TRBJ1-1; TRBD1 matches 9 bases. The CDR3 contains 15 residues. Per the germline V gene, CDR1 is PRHDT and CDR2 is FYEKMQ (reference sequence). Germline trimming cut 5 bases from V and 1 base from J; bases unmatched to any gene: 5. The DNA of the CDR3 is TGTGCCAGCAGCGCCTTACAGGGGGCGAACACTGAAGCTTTCTTT. Translating gives CASSALQGANTEAFF.

The chain uses TRBV28 and TRBJ1-1; 10 nucleotides align to TRBD1. The CDR3 covers 15 residues. Germline CDR1 reads MDHEN; CDR2 reads SYDVKM. J lost 7 bases, V lost 1 base, and 6 bases had no gene match. CDR3 residues: CASSLLRQGAREAFF. For the CDR3, the DNA is TGTGCCAGCAGTTTATTGCGACAGGGGGCCCGTGAAGCTTTCTTT.

This clone is labeled medium-sized (0.01 to 0.1%). The genes are TRBV5-4 and TRBJ2-7, with TRBD2 matching over 9 bases. The CDR3 is made up of 15 amino acids. CDR1 is SGHNT and CDR2 is YYREEE in the germline V gene (reference sequence). V shed 5 bases and J 2 bases; nucleotides not matched to a gene: 8. The CDR3 coding sequence is TGTGCCAGCAGGATGGAGCGGGGGGTCGCCTACGAGCAGTACTTC. Protein product: CASRMERGVAYEQYF. Full variable domain (outside the CDR3, taken from reference TRBV5-4 and TRBJ2-7): ETGVTQSPTHLIKTRGQQVTLRCSSQSGHNTVSWYQQALGQGPQFIFQYYREEENGRGNFPPRFSGLQFPNYSSELNVNALELDDSALYLCASRMERGVAYEQYFGPGTRLTVT.

The chain couples TRBV6-6 to TRBJ1-2, with 9 bases fitting TRBD1. The CDR3 covers 13 residues. Germline V gene data show CDR1 as MNHNY and CDR2 as SVGAGI (reference sequence). With 8 bases clipped from V and 4 bases from J, the junction kept 5 bases outside the gene matches. The CDR3 sequence: CASGTGSGYGYTF. The CDR3 DNA reads as TGTGCCAGCGGGACAGGGAGTGGCTATGGCTACACCTTC.

A few counts support this clone. This chain joins TRBV7-2 and TRBJ2-1; D may be TRBD2 (5 bases). The CDR3 runs 9 residues. Trimming cost V 5 bases and J 14 bases, with 7 bases left between them. CDR1 is SGHTA and CDR2 is FQGNSA in the germline V gene. The CDR3, as DNA: TGTGCCAGCAGCCTCGGGGAGTTCTTC. It translates to CASSLGEFF.

The genes are TRBV7-2 and TRBJ1-6, with a tentative D call TRBD1 (5 bases). The CDR3 length is 14 residues. V lost 3 bases to trimming and J lost 6 bases, with 9 bases between them. Per the germline V gene, CDR1 is SGHTA and CDR2 is FQGNSA. In DNA form, the CDR3 reads TGTGCCAGCAGCTTCGGCAGGGTTAATTCACCCCTCCACTTT. Encoded protein: CASSFGRVNSPLHF.

DNA for the CDR3: TGTGCCAGCAGCACAAGGGACTCTCAGTACTTC. Protein: CASSTRDSQYF. The chain carries TRBV5-6 and TRBJ2-5, with D tentatively TRBD2 (6 bases). The germline V gene has CDR1 SGHDT and CDR2 YYEEEE. The CDR3 length is 11 residues. V lost 4 bases, J lost 11 bases, and 12 bases lay in between.

Comment on this clone: At the DNA level, this CDR3 is encoded by other sequences in the same sample as well. The chain joins TRBV28 to TRBJ1-2; D call uncertain. Trimming shortened V by 2 bases and J by 4 bases, and 8 bases separated the two germline ends. CDR1 and CDR2 (germline): MDHEN, SYDVKM. The CDR3 is 13 residues long. CDR3 coding DNA: TGTGCCAGCAGTTTAGGCACAGTCTATGGCTACACCTTC. This translates into CASSLGTVYGYTF.

By share, this clone counts as large. The chain links TRBV28 to TRBJ1-2, with 9 bases that match TRBD1. This CDR3 is 16 amino acids long. V lost 7 bases to trimming and J lost 1 base; unmatched junction nucleotides: 10. Germline CDR1 is MDHEN and CDR2 is SYDVKM. This CDR3 reads CASIMTGGRLNYGYTF. CDR3 sequence (DNA): TGTGCCAGCATTATGACAGGGGGTAGGCTTAACTATGGCTACACCTTC.

The gene calls are TRBV14 and TRBJ2-3; possibly TRBD1 for D (5 bases). The CDR3 spans 15 residues. The V end lost 1 base, the J end lost 6 bases, and 14 bases lay between the germline ends. Germline V CDR1 and CDR2: SGHDN, FVKESK. In DNA form, the CDR3 reads TGTGCCAGCAGCCAAGGACAGTCTTACGGGGATACGCAGTATTTT. Translated: CASSQGQSYGDTQYF.

Comment on this clone: Other DNA sequences in this sample translate to the same CDR3. The rearrangement joins TRBV18 to TRBJ1-1; no reliable D call. Germline V gives CDR1 KGHSH, CDR2 LQKENI. Between the trimmed V and J ends, which lost 2 bases and 1 base, there was a span of 5 bases. This CDR3 has 13 residues. CDR3 in amino acids: CASSPGQNTEAFF. For the CDR3, the DNA is TGTGCCAGCTCACCAGGCCAGAACACTGAAGCTTTCTTT. Drawing the rest from reference TRBV18 and TRBJ1-1, the complete variable domain is NAGVMQNPRHLVRRRGQEARLRCSPMKGHSHVYWYRQLPEEGLKFMVYLQKENIIDESGMPKERFSAEFPKEGPSILRIQQVVRGDSAAYFCASSPGQNTEAFFGQGTRLTVV.

The rearrangement uses TRBV27 and TRBJ2-2; 10 positions agree with TRBD2. Germline assignment: CDR1 MNHEY and CDR2 SMNVEV (reference sequence). The CDR3 has 19 amino acids. Unmatched junction bases numbered 11, after V lost 3 bases and J lost 1 base. This CDR3 reads CASSLFPPLAGMNTGELFF. CDR3 DNA: TGTGCCAGCAGTTTGTTCCCCCCACTAGCGGGGATGAACACCGGGGAGCTGTTTTTT.

This chain links TRBV27 with TRBJ1-6; no reliable D call. Trimming removed 2 bases at V and 3 bases at J, with 17 bases between. This CDR3 has 18 residues. Germline loops: CDR1 MNHEY, CDR2 SMNVEV (reference sequence). The CDR3 DNA sequence: TGTGCCAGCAGTTTACGGCAGAGCTCTAGCCACTATAATTCACCCCTCCACTTT. This codes for CASSLRQSSSHYNSPLHF.

The chain has TRBV6-1 and TRBJ2-3, with 12 nucleotides matching TRBD1. The ends lost 4 bases at V and 1 base at J; junction bases unmatched: 6. CDR3 length: 17 amino acids. In germline, CDR1 is MNHNS, CDR2 SASEGT. This CDR3 reads CASSGGTGGFGTDTQYF. Here the CDR3 DNA reads TGTGCCAGCAGTGGGGGGACAGGGGGCTTCGGCACAGATACGCAGTATTTT.

The chain joins TRBV9 to TRBJ2-2, with 9 bases identical to TRBD1. CDR1 SGDLS and CDR2 YYNGEE come from the germline V gene. V was pared by 4 bases and J by 6 bases, with 4 bases of the junction left unmatched. The CDR3 sequence is 14 residues long. CDR3 loop: CASSKDRGAGELFF. The DNA of the CDR3 is TGTGCCAGCAGCAAGGACAGGGGTGCCGGGGAGCTGTTTTTT.

The rearrangement links TRBV7-9 to TRBJ2-1, with D possibly matching TRBD2 (5 bases). V was cut by 2 bases and J by 0 bases, with 8 bases left in between. This CDR3 comprises 15 residues. Germline CDR1 reads SEHNR; CDR2 reads FQNEAQ (reference sequence). The CDR3 reads CASSLLLDSYNEQFF. CDR3 coding DNA: TGTGCCAGCAGCTTATTACTAGACTCCTACAATGAGCAGTTCTTC.

This chain links TRBV11-2 with TRBJ1-2, with 8 bases matching TRBD1. The CDR3 is 16 amino acids. The V gene end was trimmed by 5 bases and the J gene end by 7 bases; junction bases not matched to a gene: 15. Germline-derived CDR1 and CDR2 are SGHAT and FQNNGV. CDR3 coding DNA: TGTGCCAGCAGCCCACCCCCGTGGACAGGGATTTTTGGCTACACCTTC. This encodes CASSPPPWTGIFGYTF.

The gene calls are TRBV3-1 (or the pseudogene TRBV3-2) and TRBJ2-7, with D tentatively TRBD2 (5 bases). V lost 1 base, J lost 1 base, and 8 bases lay in between. Germline loops: CDR1 LGHDT, CDR2 YNNKEL (reference sequence). CDR3 length: 14 amino acids. The CDR3 reads CASSQGSGSYEQYF. In DNA, the CDR3 is TGTGCCAGCAGCCAAGGATCGGGGTCCTACGAGCAGTACTTC.

The chain has TRBV27 and TRBJ2-2, with 7 bases that match TRBD2. The CDR3 sequence is 15 residues long. The germline V gene has CDR1 MNHEY and CDR2 SMNVEV (reference sequence). J was trimmed by 8 bases and V by 5 bases; bases with no gene match: 11. The CDR3 reads CASSIAGPLRGELFF. In DNA form, the CDR3 reads TGTGCCAGCAGTATAGCGGGCCCCCTTAGAGGGGAGCTGTTTTTT.

The rearrangement joins TRBV7-9 to TRBJ2-2, with 8 bases identical to TRBD1. Per germline, CDR1 SEHNR and CDR2 FQNEAQ (reference sequence). The V segment lost 1 base and the J segment 1 base; nucleotides outside the gene matches: 2. CDR3 length: 16 residues. The CDR3 DNA reads as TGTGCCAGCAGCTTAGGGGGACAGGTGAACACCGGGGAGCTGTTTTTT. As protein: CASSLGGQVNTGELFF.

This clone appeared a single time. The V and J genes are TRBV3-1 (or the pseudogene TRBV3-2) and TRBJ2-7; 7 nucleotides align to TRBD2. V lost 4 bases and J lost 5; bases outside the gene matches: 11. CDR1 is LGHDT, CDR2 YNNKEL, per germline (reference sequence). CDR3 length: 15 amino acids. CDR3 residues: CASSPPPGGLHEQYF. In DNA, the CDR3 is TGTGCCAGCAGCCCACCCCCGGGAGGCCTTCACGAGCAGTACTTC.

The chain joins TRBV19 to TRBJ1-5; no clear D gene. CDR1 is LNHDA, CDR2 SQIVND, per germline (reference sequence). CDR3 length equals 11 residues. Trimming left V 8 bases short and J 4 bases short, with 6 bases between. This CDR3 reads CASGTNQPQHF. In nucleotides, the CDR3 is TGTGCCAGTGGTACTAATCAGCCCCAGCATTTT.

The chain uses TRBV2 and TRBJ1-5, with D tentatively TRBD1 (6 bases). The germline CDR1 and CDR2 sequences are SNHLY and FYNNEI. V was cut by 6 bases and J by 7 bases, with 13 bases left in between. The CDR3 contains 13 residues. Here the CDR3 reads CASRGGARQPQHF. CDR3 bases: TGTGCCAGCAGAGGGGGGGCCCGGCAGCCCCAGCATTTT.

This clone showed up many times. V usage is TRBV28 and J usage is TRBJ1-1; the D gene is possibly TRBD1 (6 bases). The CDR3 runs 16 residues. CDR1 MDHEN and CDR2 SYDVKM come from the germline V gene. The ends were cut back, 7 bases at V and 1 base at J, with 19 bases in the middle. The CDR3 DNA sequence: TGTGCCAGCAACTCCAGGGGAGGGGCTGGGAACACTGAAGCTTTCTTT. Protein product: CASNSRGGAGNTEAFF.

The V call is TRBV5-1, the J call TRBJ2-2; D perhaps matches TRBD1 (7 bases). The CDR3 consists of 15 residues. Trimming took off 5 bases at V and 4 bases at J, with 15 bases between the two ends. Germline values: CDR1 SGHRS, CDR2 YFSETQ. CDR3 sequence (DNA): TGCGCCAGCAGGGCGGGACAGCCGGGCACCGGGGAGCTGTTTTTT. Translating gives CASRAGQPGTGELFF.

The chain carries TRBV6-5 and TRBJ1-2; D is uncertain. The CDR3 totals 12 residues. V dropped 6 bases and J dropped 7 bases, with 12 bases sitting between them. The germline V gene has CDR1 MNHEY and CDR2 SVGAGI. CDR3 in amino acids: CASRDGRGGYTF. The CDR3 DNA is TGTGCCAGCAGGGACGGTCGGGGTGGCTACACCTTC.

This chain connects TRBV6-5 to TRBJ1-4; tentative D call: TRBD1 (6 bases). The germline V gene has CDR1 MNHEY and CDR2 SVGAGI. The CDR3 is 14 residues long. The V end was cut by 6 bases, the J end by 2 bases, with 10 bases between. Here the CDR3 reads CASRNRATNEKLFF. For the CDR3, the DNA is TGTGCCAGCAGAAACAGGGCGACTAATGAAAAACTGTTTTTT.

J is TRBJ2-5 and V is TRBV6-6, with D unresolved. Trimming stripped 7 bases from V and 5 bases from J, with 14 bases between. The CDR3 length is 13 residues. The germline CDR1 and CDR2 sequences are MNHNY and SVGAGI (reference sequence). In nucleotides, the CDR3 is TGTGCCAGCAATCTTGAGAGCTGGGAGACCCAGTACTTC. This codes for CASNLESWETQYF.

This clone has only a few counts. V and J are TRBV19 and TRBJ2-7, with 7 bases matching TRBD2. CDR3 length: 14 amino acids. V gave up 10 bases and J gave up 2 bases; unmatched junction bases: 11. CDR1 LNHDA and CDR2 SQIVND come from the germline V gene (reference sequence). The DNA for the CDR3 is TGTGCCACCCGGGAGGCGGGGAGCCCCTACGAGCAGTACTTC. Protein: CATREAGSPYEQYF. Variable domain in full (rest from reference TRBV19 and TRBJ2-7): DGGITQSPKYLFRKEGQNVTLSCEQNLNHDAMYWYRQDPGQGLRLIYYSQIVNDFQKGDIAEGYSVSREKKESFPLTVTSAQKNPTAFYLCATREAGSPYEQYFGPGTRLTVT.